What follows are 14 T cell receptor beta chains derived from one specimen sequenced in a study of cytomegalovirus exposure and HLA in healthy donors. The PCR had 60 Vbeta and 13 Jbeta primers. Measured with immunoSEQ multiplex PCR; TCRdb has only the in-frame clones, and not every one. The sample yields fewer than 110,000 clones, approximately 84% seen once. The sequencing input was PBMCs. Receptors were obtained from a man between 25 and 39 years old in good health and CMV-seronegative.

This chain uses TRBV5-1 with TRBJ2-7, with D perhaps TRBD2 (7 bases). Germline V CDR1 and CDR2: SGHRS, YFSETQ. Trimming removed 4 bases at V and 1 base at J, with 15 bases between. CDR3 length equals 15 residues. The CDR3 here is CASSQTGAGSYEQYF. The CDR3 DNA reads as TGCGCCAGCAGCCAGACAGGAGCGGGGTCCTACGAGCAGTACTTC.

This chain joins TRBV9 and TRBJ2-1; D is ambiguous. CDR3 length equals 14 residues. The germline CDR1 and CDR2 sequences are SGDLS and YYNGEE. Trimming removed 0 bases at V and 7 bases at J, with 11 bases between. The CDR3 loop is CASSVDLSGNEQFF. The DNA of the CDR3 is TGTGCCAGCAGCGTAGACTTATCCGGGAATGAGCAGTTCTTC.

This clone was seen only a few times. CDR3 amino acids: CASSLKGFLAEYEQYF. Here the CDR3 DNA reads TGTGCCAGCAGTTTAAAGGGGTTCCTAGCGGAGTACGAGCAGTACTTC. This chain links TRBV6-5 with TRBJ2-7; 7 bases line up with TRBD2. Germline V lookup: CDR1 MNHEY, CDR2 SVGAGI. The CDR3 length is 16 residues. With V trimmed by 4 bases and J by 4 bases, 13 bases remained unmatched.

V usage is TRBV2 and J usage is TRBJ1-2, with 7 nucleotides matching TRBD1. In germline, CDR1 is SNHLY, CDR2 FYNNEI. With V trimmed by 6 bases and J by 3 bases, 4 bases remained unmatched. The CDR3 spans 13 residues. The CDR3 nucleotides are TGTGCCAGCAGGGCAGGGGGGTACTATGGCTACACCTTC. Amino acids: CASRAGGYYGYTF.

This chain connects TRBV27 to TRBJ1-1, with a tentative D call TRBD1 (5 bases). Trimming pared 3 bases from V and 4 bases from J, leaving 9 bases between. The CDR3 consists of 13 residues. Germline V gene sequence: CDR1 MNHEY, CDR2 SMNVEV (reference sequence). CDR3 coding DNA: TGTGCCAGCAGTTTCCCAGGGTTCACTGAAGCTTTCTTT. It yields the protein CASSFPGFTEAFF.

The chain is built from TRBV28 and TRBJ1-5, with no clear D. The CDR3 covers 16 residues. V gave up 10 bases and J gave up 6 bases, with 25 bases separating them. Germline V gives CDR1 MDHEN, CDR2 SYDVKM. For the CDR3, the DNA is TGTGCCACTGGGTGGGGAGTGGTAACTGTAGGTCAGCCCCAGCATTTT. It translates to CATGWGVVTVGQPQHF.

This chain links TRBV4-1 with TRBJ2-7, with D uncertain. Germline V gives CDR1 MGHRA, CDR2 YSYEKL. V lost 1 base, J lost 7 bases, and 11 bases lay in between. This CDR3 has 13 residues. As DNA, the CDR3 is TGCGCCAGCAGCCAAGTGGTGCTACGAGAGCAGTACTTC. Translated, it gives CASSQVVLREQYF.

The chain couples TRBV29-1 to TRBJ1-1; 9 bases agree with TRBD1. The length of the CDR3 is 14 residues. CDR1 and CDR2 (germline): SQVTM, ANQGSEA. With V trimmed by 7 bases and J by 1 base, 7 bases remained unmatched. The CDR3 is CSGGLTGGNTEAFF. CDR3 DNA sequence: TGCAGCGGAGGGTTGACAGGGGGGAACACTGAAGCTTTCTTT.

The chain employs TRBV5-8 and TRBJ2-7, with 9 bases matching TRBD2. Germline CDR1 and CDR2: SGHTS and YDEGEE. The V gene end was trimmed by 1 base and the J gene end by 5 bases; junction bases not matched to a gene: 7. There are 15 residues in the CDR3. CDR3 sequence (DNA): TGTGCCAGCAGCTTGATTAGCGGGAGTTCGAACGAGCAGTACTTC. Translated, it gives CASSLISGSSNEQYF.

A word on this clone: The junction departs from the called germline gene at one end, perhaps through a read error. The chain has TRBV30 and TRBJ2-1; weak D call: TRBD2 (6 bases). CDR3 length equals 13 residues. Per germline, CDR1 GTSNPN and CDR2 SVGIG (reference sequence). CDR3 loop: CAGSGLRGRGQFF. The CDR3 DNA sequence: TGTGCCGGGAGCGGTTTGCGGGGAAGGGGGCAGTTCTTC.

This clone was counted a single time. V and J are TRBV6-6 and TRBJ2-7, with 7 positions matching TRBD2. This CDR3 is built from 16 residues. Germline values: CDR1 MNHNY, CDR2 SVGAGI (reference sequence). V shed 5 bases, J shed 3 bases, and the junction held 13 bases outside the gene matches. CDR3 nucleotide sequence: TGTGCCAGCAGTGGGTCCCTCGCGGGAGCCTTCTACGAGCAGTACTTC. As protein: CASSGSLAGAFYEQYF.

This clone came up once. This CDR3 reads CASSVEFFWNTEAFF. The CDR3 bases are TGTGCCAGCAGCGTAGAATTCTTCTGGAACACTGAAGCTTTCTTT. The chain couples TRBV7-8 to TRBJ1-1; no reliable D call. V lost 5 bases, J lost 1 base, and 14 bases lay in between. This CDR3 spans 15 amino acids. Per germline, CDR1 SGHVS and CDR2 FQNEAQ.

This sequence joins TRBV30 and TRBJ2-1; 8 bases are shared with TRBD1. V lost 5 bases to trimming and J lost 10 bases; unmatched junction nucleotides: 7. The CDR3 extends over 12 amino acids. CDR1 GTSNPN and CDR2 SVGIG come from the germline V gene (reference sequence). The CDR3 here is CAWQIDRGEQFF. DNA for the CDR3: TGTGCCTGGCAAATCGACAGGGGAGAGCAGTTCTTC.

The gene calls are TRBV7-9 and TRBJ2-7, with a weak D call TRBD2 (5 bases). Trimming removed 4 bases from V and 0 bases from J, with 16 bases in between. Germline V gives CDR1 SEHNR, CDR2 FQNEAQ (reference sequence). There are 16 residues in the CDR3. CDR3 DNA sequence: TGTGCCAGCAGCTCCAACCCGCGAGGGATCTCCTACGAGCAGTACTTC. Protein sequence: CASSSNPRGISYEQYF.